One sample yielded the 2 T cell receptor beta chains listed below, sequenced in a study of Graves' ophthalmopathy and Graves' hyperthyroidism. Beta-chain TCR CDR3 regions were amplified from RNA transcripts. Scientists carried out first-round RT-PCR using HTBI primers and then a second-round multiplex PCR. MiXCR was run by TCRdb on the multiplex PCR reads, yielding one entry per CDR3 protein. Of about 390,000 distinct CDR3 sequences detected, just over 15% appear once; the ten largest clones hold 7%. The sample was peripheral blood. These receptors came from a woman under 30 with stable Graves' hyperthyroidism.

This clonotype has at least ten counts. The junction shows a germline mismatch at one end, possibly a read error. The V gene is TRBV6-5, the J gene TRBJ2-7, with D possibly called TRBD1 or TRBD2 (5 bases each). CDR3 length: 13 residues. The germline CDR1 and CDR2 sequences are MNHEY and SVGAGI. This CDR3 reads CASSYSTGRRLFF. CDR3 bases: TGTGCCAGCAGTTACTCGACGGGACGGCGACTTTTCTTC.

This clonotype has ten or more counts. The V gene is TRBV11-2, the J gene TRBJ1-2; 9 bases fit TRBD1. The CDR3 length is 15 residues. Germline V gene lookup returns CDR1 SGHAT and CDR2 FQNNGV. J gave up 6 bases and V 5 bases, and 10 bases lay outside the gene matches. CDR3 loop: CASSTFRDRANGYTF. The CDR3 coding sequence is TGTGCCAGCAGCACTTTCCGGGACAGGGCGAATGGCTACACCTTC. Drawing the rest from reference TRBV11-2 and TRBJ1-2, the complete variable domain is EAGVAQSPRYKIIEKRQSVAFWCNPISGHATLYWYQQILGQGPKLLIQFQNNGVVDDSQLPKDRFSAERLKGVDSTLKIQPAKLEDSAVYLCASSTFRDRANGYTFGSGTRLTVV.